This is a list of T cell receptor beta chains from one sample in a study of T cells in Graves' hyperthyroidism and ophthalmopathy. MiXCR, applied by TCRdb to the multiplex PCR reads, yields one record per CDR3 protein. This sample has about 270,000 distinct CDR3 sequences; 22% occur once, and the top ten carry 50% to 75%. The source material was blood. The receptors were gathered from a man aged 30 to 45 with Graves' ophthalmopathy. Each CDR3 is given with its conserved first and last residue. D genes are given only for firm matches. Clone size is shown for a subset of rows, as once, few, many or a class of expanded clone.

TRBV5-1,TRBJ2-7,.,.,CASSLGVTIFSYEQYF,TGCGCCAGCAGCTTGGGAGTAACCATATTCTCCTACGAGCAGTACTTC
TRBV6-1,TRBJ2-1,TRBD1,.,CASSWDRVSNEQFF,TGTGCCAGCAGCTGGGACAGGGTTAGTAATGAGCAGTTCTTC
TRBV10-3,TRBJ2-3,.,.,CAISGLVLDTDTQYF,TGTGCCATCAGTGGACTAGTACTTGACACAGATACGCAGTATTTT
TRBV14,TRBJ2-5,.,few,CASSQELSGAIPQYF,TGTGCCAGCAGCCAAGAACTGTCGGGGGCAATTCCCCAGTACTTC
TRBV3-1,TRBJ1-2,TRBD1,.,CASSQAGGRYGYTF,TGTGCCAGCAGCCAAGCAGGGGGCCGGTATGGCTACACCTTC
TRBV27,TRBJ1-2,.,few,CASATWGRSYGYTF,TGTGCCAGCGCGACCTGGGGGCGGAGCTATGGCTACACCTTC
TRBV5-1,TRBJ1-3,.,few,CASSLDGRRSTIYF,TGCGCCAGCAGCTTGGACGGCAGAAGAAGCACCATATATTTT
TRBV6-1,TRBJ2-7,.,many,CASSTTIDVYEQYF,TGTGCCAGCAGTACCACTATCGACGTCTACGAGCAGTACTTC
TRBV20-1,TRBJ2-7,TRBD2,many,CSATAASGYEQYF,TGCAGTGCTACCGCGGCTAGCGGTTACGAGCAGTACTTC
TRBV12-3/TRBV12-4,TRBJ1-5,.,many,CASTLGGTNQPQHF,TGTGCCAGCACTCTGGGGGGAACCAATCAGCCCCAGCATTTT
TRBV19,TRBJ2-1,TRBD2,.,CASSIGLAVNEQFF,TGTGCCAGTAGTATTGGTCTAGCGGTCAATGAGCAGTTCTTC
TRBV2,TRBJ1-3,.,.,CASGGSSGNTIYF,TGTGCCAGCGGCGGGAGCTCTGGAAACACCATATATTTT
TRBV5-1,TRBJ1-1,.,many,CASSLMGSTEAFF,TGCGCCAGCAGCTTGATGGGGTCCACTGAAGCTTTCTTT
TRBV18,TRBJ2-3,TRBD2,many,CASATSGTSTDTQYF,TGTGCCAGCGCCACTAGCGGGACTAGCACAGATACGCAGTATTTT
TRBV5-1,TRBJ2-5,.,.,CASSLVLEETQYF,TGCGCCAGCAGCTTGGTGCTAGAAGAGACCCAGTACTTC
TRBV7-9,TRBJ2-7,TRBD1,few,CASSFQPGTGILYEQYF,TGTGCCAGCAGCTTCCAACCCGGGACAGGGATTTTGTACGAGCAGTACTTC
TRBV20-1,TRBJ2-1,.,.,CSAQGLADNEQFF,TGCAGTGCACAAGGGCTAGCAGACAATGAGCAGTTCTTC
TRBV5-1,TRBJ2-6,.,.,CASGPSYSGANVLTF,TGCGCCAGCGGACCGTCGTACTCTGGGGCCAACGTCCTGACTTTC
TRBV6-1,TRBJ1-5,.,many,CASSVVANQPQHF,TGTGCCAGCAGTGTGGTGGCAAATCAGCCCCAGCATTTT
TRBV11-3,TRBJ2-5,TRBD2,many,CASSPSGSSSETQYF,TGTGCCAGCAGCCCTAGCGGGAGCTCTTCCGAGACCCAGTACTTC
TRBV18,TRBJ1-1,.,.,CASSWTEKMNTEAFF,TGTGCCAGCTCTTGGACAGAGAAAATGAACACTGAAGCTTTCTTT
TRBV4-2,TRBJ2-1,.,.,CASSQDSRSRGYNEQFF,TGTGCCAGCAGCCAAGATTCGCGGTCTAGAGGGTACAATGAGCAGTTCTTC
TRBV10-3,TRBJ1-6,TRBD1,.,CAISESTGAGSPLHF,TGTGCCATCAGTGAATCGACAGGGGCGGGTTCACCCCTCCACTTT
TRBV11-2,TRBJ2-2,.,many,CASSLVLASNTGELFF,TGTGCCAGCAGCTTAGTTCTAGCGTCGAACACCGGGGAGCTGTTTTTT
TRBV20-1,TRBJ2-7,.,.,CSAVNNEPGRSTEQYF,TGCAGTGCCGTGAATAACGAACCGGGACGGTCTACAGAGCAGTACTTC
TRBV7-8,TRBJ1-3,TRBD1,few,CASSLYGTGARGNTIYF,TGTGCCAGCAGCTTATACGGGACAGGAGCTCGGGGAAACACCATATATTTT
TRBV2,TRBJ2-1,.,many,CASSDWTEGYEQFF,TGTGCCAGCAGTGACTGGACCGAGGGATATGAGCAGTTCTTC
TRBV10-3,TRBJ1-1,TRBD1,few,CAAQGQGASEAFF,TGTGCCGCCCAAGGACAGGGGGCTAGTGAAGCTTTCTTT
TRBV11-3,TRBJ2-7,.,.,CASSPRDTDYEQYF,TGTGCCAGCAGCCCACGGGACACGGACTACGAGCAGTACTTC
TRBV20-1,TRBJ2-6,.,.,CSALGGAGANVLTF,TGCAGTGCCTTAGGGGGAGCAGGGGCCAACGTCCTGACTTTC
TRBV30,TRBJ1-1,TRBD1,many,CAWSVQGLGTEAFF,TGTGCCTGGAGTGTACAGGGGTTGGGCACTGAAGCTTTCTTT
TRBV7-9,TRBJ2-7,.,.,CASSSNQGYEQYF,TGTGCCAGCAGCTCGAATCAGGGTTACGAGCAGTACTTC
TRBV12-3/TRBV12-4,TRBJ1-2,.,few,CASRPSRQADGYTF,TGTGCCAGCCGACCCTCCCGACAAGCCGATGGCTACACCTTC
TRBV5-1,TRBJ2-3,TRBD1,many,CASKETGRGDTQYF,TGCGCCAGCAAGGAGACAGGGAGAGGAGATACGCAGTATTTT
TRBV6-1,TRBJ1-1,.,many,CASGSTGMNTEAFF,TGTGCCAGCGGATCGACAGGAATGAACACTGAAGCTTTCTTT
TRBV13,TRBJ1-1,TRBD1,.,CASSLTGAVIEAFF,TGTGCCAGCAGCTTGACAGGGGCGGTTATTGAAGCTTTCTTT
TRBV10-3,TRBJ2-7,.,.,CAISGRRGFGGSYEQYF,TGTGCCATCAGTGGCCGACGGGGTTTTGGAGGCTCCTACGAGCAGTACTTC
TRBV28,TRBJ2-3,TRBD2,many,CASSFLQRELDTQYF,TGTGCCAGCAGTTTCCTCCAGCGGGAGTTAGATACGCAGTATTTT
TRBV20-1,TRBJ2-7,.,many,CSARTDSYEQYF,TGCAGTGCTAGGACGGATTCCTACGAGCAGTACTTC
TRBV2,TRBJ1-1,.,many,CASIKSGRTEAFF,TGTGCCAGCATCAAGTCGGGCAGAACTGAAGCTTTCTTT
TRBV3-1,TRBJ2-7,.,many,CASSPNRVAYEQYF,TGTGCCAGCAGCCCAAACAGGGTCGCCTACGAGCAGTACTTC
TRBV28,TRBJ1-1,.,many,CASRGRSPIMNTEAFF,TGTGCCAGCCGGGGGAGAAGCCCCATCATGAACACTGAAGCTTTCTTT
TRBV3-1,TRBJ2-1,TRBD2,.,CASSNRKRGTSGGNEQFF,TGTGCCAGCAGCAACAGAAAACGGGGGACTAGCGGAGGGAATGAGCAGTTCTTC
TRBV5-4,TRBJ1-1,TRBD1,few,CASSPWTGVNTEAFF,TGTGCCAGCAGCCCATGGACAGGTGTGAACACTGAAGCTTTCTTT
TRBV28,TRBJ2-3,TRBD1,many,CASSLYGTGSDTQYF,TGTGCCAGCAGTTTGTATGGGACAGGGTCAGATACGCAGTATTTT
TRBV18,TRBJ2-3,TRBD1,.,CASFSNRDRTTDTQYF,TGTGCCAGCTTTTCTAACCGGGACAGGACGACAGATACGCAGTATTTT
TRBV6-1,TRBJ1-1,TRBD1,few,CASRPTGRVHTEAFF,TGTGCCAGCAGGCCGACAGGGCGAGTACACACTGAAGCTTTCTTT
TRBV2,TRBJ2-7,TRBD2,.,CASSTGTSGRGEQYF,TGTGCCAGCAGTACCGGGACTAGCGGGAGGGGTGAGCAGTACTTC
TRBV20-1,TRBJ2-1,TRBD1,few,CSADRGPGNEQFF,TGCAGTGCTGACAGGGGGCCTGGCAATGAGCAGTTCTTC
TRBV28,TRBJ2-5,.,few,CASRTGSRETQYF,TGTGCCAGCAGGACAGGTAGTCGGGAGACCCAGTACTTC
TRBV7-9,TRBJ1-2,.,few,CASSFPPGGSNYGYTF,TGTGCCAGCAGCTTCCCCCCCGGGGGGTCTAACTATGGCTACACCTTC
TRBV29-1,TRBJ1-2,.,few,CSVEETPGYGYTF,TGCAGCGTTGAGGAGACACCGGGCTATGGCTACACCTTC
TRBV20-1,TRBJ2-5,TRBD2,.,CSARVAKAASGRAPIQETQYF,TGCAGTGCTAGAGTAGCCAAGGCGGCTAGCGGGAGGGCCCCAATACAAGAGACCCAGTACTTC
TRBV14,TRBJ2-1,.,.,CASSQLAWVNEQFF,TGTGCCAGCAGCCAACTAGCCTGGGTTAATGAGCAGTTCTTC